This is a list of T cell receptor beta chains from one sample in a study of OX40 agonist ivuxolimab in advanced cancers. Libraries were prepared by immunoSEQ multiplex PCR; TCRdb keeps only in-frame clonotypes and omits some of them. This table has around 56,000 clones, roughly 83% appearing once. The source material was CD4+ or CD8+ T cells sorted from blood, sampled in a trial of the OX40 agonist ivuxolimab. Receptors were obtained from an adult with an advanced solid tumor such as melanoma, head and neck, liver or kidney cancer. CDR3s include the opening cysteine and the closing phenylalanine or tryptophan. Fields, in order: clone size, V gene, D gene, J gene, CDR3 DNA, CDR3 protein. The D gene is left open where the match is weak. Clone size, where shown, is once, few, many, or a class for clones that have expanded.

abundance: .
v_gene: TRBV13
d_gene: .
j_gene: TRBJ1-2
CDR3nt: TGTGCCAGCAGCTTAGGGGAGGGGTATGGCTACACCTTC
CDR3aa: CASSLGEGYGYTF

abundance: once
v_gene: TRBV5-4
d_gene: .
j_gene: TRBJ2-3
CDR3nt: TGTGCCAGCAGCTTGGGTGATACGCAGTATTTT
CDR3aa: CASSLGDTQYF

abundance: .
v_gene: TRBV30
d_gene: .
j_gene: TRBJ1-2
CDR3nt: TGTGCCTGGAGTGTATCAAGGGGGGCGAGCTACACCTTC
CDR3aa: CAWSVSRGASYTF

abundance: few
v_gene: TRBV6-5
d_gene: .
j_gene: TRBJ1-2
CDR3nt: TGTGCCAGCAGACCCGATCACACCTATGGCTACACCTTC
CDR3aa: CASRPDHTYGYTF

abundance: .
v_gene: TRBV15
d_gene: .
j_gene: TRBJ2-7
CDR3nt: TGTGCCACCAGCAGAGATTCATCGACGGGGCGCGAGCAGTACTTC
CDR3aa: CATSRDSSTGREQYF

abundance: few
v_gene: TRBV19
d_gene: TRBD1
j_gene: TRBJ1-2
CDR3nt: TGTGCCAGTTGGGACAGAAACTATGGCTACACCTTC
CDR3aa: CASWDRNYGYTF

abundance: .
v_gene: TRBV5-6
d_gene: TRBD1
j_gene: TRBJ2-7
CDR3nt: TGTGCCAGCAGCTCCGGGACAGACCTCGCGGGGCAGTACTTC
CDR3aa: CASSSGTDLAGQYF

abundance: .
v_gene: TRBV5-1
d_gene: .
j_gene: TRBJ2-3
CDR3nt: TGCGCCAGCAGCTTGAACGGCCTTGTCGTCCATACGCAGTATTTT
CDR3aa: CASSLNGLVVHTQYF

abundance: .
v_gene: TRBV5-6
d_gene: .
j_gene: TRBJ2-3
CDR3nt: TGTGCCAGCAGCTTGTACGAGCGGAGCACAGATACGCAGTATTTT
CDR3aa: CASSLYERSTDTQYF

abundance: medium-sized
v_gene: TRBV7-9
d_gene: .
j_gene: TRBJ2-3
CDR3nt: TGTGCCAGCAGCCAGAGGATGGCAGGCACAGATACGCAGTATTTT
CDR3aa: CASSQRMAGTDTQYF

abundance: .
v_gene: TRBV5-1
d_gene: TRBD1
j_gene: TRBJ2-5
CDR3nt: TGCGCCAGCAGCTCCTTACAGGGGCAAGAGACCCAGTACTTC
CDR3aa: CASSSLQGQETQYF

abundance: few
v_gene: TRBV9
d_gene: TRBD1
j_gene: TRBJ2-3
CDR3nt: TGTGCCAGCAGCGTAGGGGACAGGGATTTGACAGATACGCAGTATTTT
CDR3aa: CASSVGDRDLTDTQYF

abundance: few
v_gene: TRBV2
d_gene: .
j_gene: TRBJ1-5
CDR3nt: TGTGCCAGCAGTGAAGGGACAAATCAGCCCCAGCATTTT
CDR3aa: CASSEGTNQPQHF

abundance: .
v_gene: TRBV11-3
d_gene: .
j_gene: TRBJ1-1
CDR3nt: TGTGCCAGCAGCCTAGGACAGAACACTGAAGCTTTCTTT
CDR3aa: CASSLGQNTEAFF

abundance: .
v_gene: TRBV30
d_gene: .
j_gene: TRBJ2-7
CDR3nt: TGTGCCTGGAGTGTACGAGGACAGAGGGGCTACGAGCAGTACTTC
CDR3aa: CAWSVRGQRGYEQYF

abundance: .
v_gene: TRBV7-9
d_gene: TRBD2
j_gene: TRBJ2-1
CDR3nt: TGTGCCACCAAAGGACTAGCGGGAGGGCCGAATGAGCAGTTCTTC
CDR3aa: CATKGLAGGPNEQFF

abundance: .
v_gene: TRBV7-8
d_gene: .
j_gene: TRBJ1-2
CDR3nt: TGTGCCAGCAGCCCCCTGGGGGACACCCGGTTGGGTGGCTACACCTTC
CDR3aa: CASSPLGDTRLGGYTF

abundance: .
v_gene: TRBV27
d_gene: .
j_gene: TRBJ1-5
CDR3nt: TGTGCCAGCAGTTGGTCAGGGCTGGATCAGCCCCAGCATTTT
CDR3aa: CASSWSGLDQPQHF

abundance: .
v_gene: TRBV29-1
d_gene: TRBD1
j_gene: TRBJ2-6
CDR3nt: TGCAGCGTTATGGCAGGGGGCGCTGGGGCCAACGTCCTGACTTTC
CDR3aa: CSVMAGGAGANVLTF

abundance: few
v_gene: TRBV5-1
d_gene: .
j_gene: TRBJ1-2
CDR3nt: TGCGCCAGCAGCTTAGGGGTTAACTATGGCTACACCTTC
CDR3aa: CASSLGVNYGYTF

abundance: .
v_gene: TRBV10-3
d_gene: TRBD2
j_gene: TRBJ2-7
CDR3nt: TGTGCCATCAGTCCTCTAGCGGGAGGTAACTACGAGCAGTACTTC
CDR3aa: CAISPLAGGNYEQYF

abundance: .
v_gene: TRBV4-1
d_gene: .
j_gene: TRBJ1-1
CDR3nt: TGCGCCAGCAGCCAAGACCCTTGGGTCGGCACTATGAACACTGAAGCTTTCTTT
CDR3aa: CASSQDPWVGTMNTEAFF

abundance: .
v_gene: TRBV5-1
d_gene: .
j_gene: TRBJ1-1
CDR3nt: TGCGCCAGCAGCTTGGGGCCGGGGGGAGGGAACACTGAAGCTTTCTTT
CDR3aa: CASSLGPGGGNTEAFF

abundance: .
v_gene: TRBV28
d_gene: TRBD1
j_gene: TRBJ2-7
CDR3nt: TGTGCCAGCAGTTCGGGACAGGGCAGTCAGCAGTACTTC
CDR3aa: CASSSGQGSQQYF

abundance: .
v_gene: TRBV7-9
d_gene: .
j_gene: TRBJ1-2
CDR3nt: TGTGCCAGCAGATCGCAGGCAGGCTATGGCTACACCTTC
CDR3aa: CASRSQAGYGYTF

abundance: .
v_gene: TRBV2
d_gene: .
j_gene: TRBJ2-6
CDR3nt: TGTGCCAGCGCTGGGGCCAACGTCCTGACTTTC
CDR3aa: CASAGANVLTF

abundance: once
v_gene: TRBV27
d_gene: .
j_gene: TRBJ2-1
CDR3nt: TGTGCCAGCAGTTACGGGGGAGATGAGCAGTTCTTC
CDR3aa: CASSYGGDEQFF

abundance: few
v_gene: TRBV5-4
d_gene: .
j_gene: TRBJ2-4
CDR3nt: TGTGCCAGCAGCCCAGACAGAAACATTCAGTACTTC
CDR3aa: CASSPDRNIQYF

abundance: .
v_gene: TRBV6-6
d_gene: .
j_gene: TRBJ1-1
CDR3nt: TGTGCCAGCAGTTTGGAGGGGGGGAACACTGAAGCTTTCTTT
CDR3aa: CASSLEGGNTEAFF

abundance: .
v_gene: TRBV10-3
d_gene: .
j_gene: TRBJ2-2
CDR3nt: TGTGCCATCAGTCAACAAGCAATTACGAACACCGGGGAGCTGTTTTTT
CDR3aa: CAISQQAITNTGELFF

abundance: .
v_gene: TRBV19
d_gene: .
j_gene: TRBJ2-5
CDR3nt: TGTGCCAGTAGTTCAATTACAGGGTTGGGGGAGACCCAGTACTTC
CDR3aa: CASSSITGLGETQYF

abundance: .
v_gene: TRBV11-2
d_gene: .
j_gene: TRBJ1-2
CDR3nt: TGTGCCAGCAGCTTAGCGGGACATAGTTTTGGCTACACCTTC
CDR3aa: CASSLAGHSFGYTF

abundance: .
v_gene: TRBV6-5
d_gene: TRBD2
j_gene: TRBJ2-1
CDR3nt: TGTGCCAGCAGTTACTCGGGCGGGAGAACCTACAATGAGCAGTTCTTC
CDR3aa: CASSYSGGRTYNEQFF

abundance: medium-sized
v_gene: TRBV5-1
d_gene: .
j_gene: TRBJ1-1
CDR3nt: TGCGCCAGCAGCTTGGCCAGGGGCACCCGGAACACTGAAGCTTTCTTT
CDR3aa: CASSLARGTRNTEAFF

abundance: .
v_gene: TRBV15
d_gene: .
j_gene: TRBJ2-6
CDR3nt: TGTGCCACCAGCAGAGGATCCGGATCTGGGGCCAACGTCCTGACTTTC
CDR3aa: CATSRGSGSGANVLTF

abundance: once
v_gene: TRBV25-1
d_gene: .
j_gene: TRBJ2-7
CDR3nt: TGTGCCAGCAGTGGGCAGCTCGCCTACGAGCAGTACTTC
CDR3aa: CASSGQLAYEQYF

abundance: .
v_gene: TRBV28
d_gene: .
j_gene: TRBJ2-2
CDR3nt: TGTGCCAGCAGTTCCGGGTACAGGGCGGCCGGGGAGCTGTTTTTT
CDR3aa: CASSSGYRAAGELFF

abundance: .
v_gene: TRBV18
d_gene: .
j_gene: TRBJ2-5
CDR3nt: TGTGCCAGCTCACCAGGGCAGGGCCCGGGAGAGACCCAGTACTTC
CDR3aa: CASSPGQGPGETQYF

abundance: .
v_gene: TRBV6-1
d_gene: .
j_gene: TRBJ1-1
CDR3nt: TGTGCCAGCAGTACCACACCGAACACTGAAGCTTTCTTT
CDR3aa: CASSTTPNTEAFF

abundance: .
v_gene: TRBV6-1
d_gene: .
j_gene: TRBJ2-7
CDR3nt: TGTGCCAGCAGTGAGCGAGGACTGGACGAGCAGTACTTC
CDR3aa: CASSERGLDEQYF

abundance: once
v_gene: TRBV28
d_gene: .
j_gene: TRBJ1-2
CDR3nt: TGTGCCGGCAGTTTAGGAGGAAACTATGGCTACACCTTC
CDR3aa: CAGSLGGNYGYTF

abundance: .
v_gene: TRBV11-3
d_gene: TRBD2
j_gene: TRBJ2-7
CDR3nt: TGTGCCAGCAGACCCGGGACTAGCGGTTTCTCCTACGGGCAGTACTTC
CDR3aa: CASRPGTSGFSYGQYF

abundance: .
v_gene: TRBV11-2
d_gene: TRBD2
j_gene: TRBJ2-1
CDR3nt: TGTGCCAGCAGCTTAGAGGGACTAGCTGTAAGTGAGCAGTTCTTC
CDR3aa: CASSLEGLAVSEQFF

abundance: .
v_gene: TRBV5-1
d_gene: .
j_gene: TRBJ2-1
CDR3nt: TGCGCCAGCAGCCTAACACGGAATGAGCAGTTCTTC
CDR3aa: CASSLTRNEQFF

abundance: .
v_gene: TRBV7-6
d_gene: TRBD2
j_gene: TRBJ2-2
CDR3nt: TGTGCCAGCAGCTTAGCGCCTAGCGGGGCGAACACCGGGGAGCTGTTTTTT
CDR3aa: CASSLAPSGANTGELFF

abundance: .
v_gene: TRBV27
d_gene: TRBD1
j_gene: TRBJ1-1
CDR3nt: TGTGCCAGCAGTTTATCGCAGGGGGGGGCTGAAGCTTTCTTT
CDR3aa: CASSLSQGGAEAFF

abundance: medium-sized
v_gene: TRBV10-1
d_gene: .
j_gene: TRBJ1-1
CDR3nt: TGCGCCAGCAGTGAGGACAGTGAAGCTTTCTTT
CDR3aa: CASSEDSEAFF

abundance: .
v_gene: TRBV11-2
d_gene: TRBD2
j_gene: TRBJ2-3
CDR3nt: TGTGCCAGCAGGTTAGCGGGGTGGGCAGATACGCAGTATTTT
CDR3aa: CASRLAGWADTQYF

abundance: .
v_gene: TRBV27
d_gene: .
j_gene: TRBJ2-7
CDR3nt: TGTGCCAGCCTCCCGGAGGGGGGCCTCGAGCAGTACTTC
CDR3aa: CASLPEGGLEQYF

abundance: .
v_gene: TRBV7-8
d_gene: .
j_gene: TRBJ1-6
CDR3nt: TGTGCCAGCAGCTCCCTTGATTCACCCCTCCACTTT
CDR3aa: CASSSLDSPLHF

abundance: .
v_gene: TRBV19
d_gene: TRBD1
j_gene: TRBJ2-7
CDR3nt: TGTGCCAGTAGTACTGGGGACAGCAGGAGCTCCTACGAGCAGTACTTC
CDR3aa: CASSTGDSRSSYEQYF